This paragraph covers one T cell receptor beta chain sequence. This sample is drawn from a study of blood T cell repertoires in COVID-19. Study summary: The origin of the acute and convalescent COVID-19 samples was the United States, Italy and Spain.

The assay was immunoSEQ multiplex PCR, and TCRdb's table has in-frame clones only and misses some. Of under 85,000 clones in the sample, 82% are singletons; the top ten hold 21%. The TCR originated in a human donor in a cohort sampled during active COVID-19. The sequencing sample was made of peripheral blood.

The CDR3 nucleotides are TGTGCCAGCAGCTTAGACAGGGTCATGGGTCAGCCCCAGCATTTT. Encoded protein: CASSLDRVMGQPQHF. The chain recombines TRBV5-8 with TRBJ1-5, with 7 bases identical to TRBD1. The V segment lost 2 bases and the J segment 6 bases; nucleotides outside the gene matches: 8. This CDR3 region has 15 residues. The germline gives CDR1 SGHTS, CDR2 YDEGEE.